The entry below gives a single TCR beta chain sequence along with its context. What it recognizes is unknown. The sample comes from a study of cytomegalovirus exposure and HLA in healthy donors. Study-wide points: Rarity characterized most TCR sequences, yet some public TCRs appeared in many donors. Researchers reported in a later analysis that a missense DCLRE1C variant was tied to TCR beta V- and J-gene trimming. According to an earlier analysis, most TCR beta V segments yielded productive rearrangements about 87% or about 30% of the time. There were some V segments, including TRBV6-2 and TRBV6-3, excluded as indistinguishable.

V shed 2 bases and J 2 bases; nucleotides not matched to a gene: 2. The CDR3 has 15 residues. Germline-derived CDR1 and CDR2 are SGHKS and YYEKEE (reference sequence). The PCR employed 60 Vbeta primers together with 13 Jbeta primers. Here immunoSEQ multiplex PCR was the method, and the copy in TCRdb shows in-frame clones only, minus some. The sample holds 90,000 or so clones; less than 80% are singletons and the top ten take under 6%. This sequence was found in a boy aged 10-17 years in good health and CMV-seropositive. The sequenced material came from PBMCs. The chain joins TRBV5-5 to TRBJ2-1; 9 bases agree with TRBD1. The DNA for the CDR3 is TGTGCCAGCAGCTTAGGGACAGGGACCTACAATGAGCAGTTCTTC. This gives the protein CASSLGTGTYNEQFF. Filled out from reference TRBV5-5 and TRBJ2-1, the complete variable domain reads DAGVTQSPTHLIKTRGQQVTLRCSPISGHKSVSWYQQVLGQGPQFIFQYYEKEERGRGNFPDRFSARQFPNYSSELNVNALLLGDSALYLCASSLGTGTYNEQFFGPGTRLTVL.